This T cell receptor beta chain was identified in a study of OX40 agonist ivuxolimab in advanced cancers. At the level of the study: One hepatocellular carcinoma and a couple of cutaneous melanoma patients partially responded.

V dropped 4 bases and J dropped 4; count of bases not matched to a gene: 8. The CDR3 loop spans 15 amino acids. Germline V gene sequence: CDR1 SGHKS, CDR2 YYEKEE (reference sequence). The method was immunoSEQ multiplex PCR; TCRdb's version includes in-frame clones alone and lacks a portion of them. The sample has around 62,000 clones; roughly nine tenths are singletons. The starting material was CD4+ or CD8+ T cells sorted from blood, obtained in a trial of the OX40 agonist ivuxolimab. The source of this sequence is an adult with an advanced solid tumor such as melanoma, head and neck, liver or kidney cancer. The chain employs TRBV5-5 and TRBJ1-2; TRBD1 matches at 9 bases. CDR3 nucleotide sequence: TGTGCCAGCAGCGGGTGGGACAGGGCGGTCTATGGCTACACCTTC. It encodes CASSGWDRAVYGYTF.